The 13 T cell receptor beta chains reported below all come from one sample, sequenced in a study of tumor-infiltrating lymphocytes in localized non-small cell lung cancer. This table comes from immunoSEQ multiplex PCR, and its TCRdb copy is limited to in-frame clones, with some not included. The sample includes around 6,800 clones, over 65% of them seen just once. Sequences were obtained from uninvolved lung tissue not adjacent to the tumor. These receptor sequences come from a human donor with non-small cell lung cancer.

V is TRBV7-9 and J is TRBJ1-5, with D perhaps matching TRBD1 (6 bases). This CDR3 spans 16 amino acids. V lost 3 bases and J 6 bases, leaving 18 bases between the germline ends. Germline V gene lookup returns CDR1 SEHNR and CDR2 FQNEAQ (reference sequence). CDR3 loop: CASSFGGWGRPQPQHF. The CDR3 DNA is TGTGCCAGCAGCTTTGGGGGCTGGGGTCGTCCTCAGCCCCAGCATTTT.

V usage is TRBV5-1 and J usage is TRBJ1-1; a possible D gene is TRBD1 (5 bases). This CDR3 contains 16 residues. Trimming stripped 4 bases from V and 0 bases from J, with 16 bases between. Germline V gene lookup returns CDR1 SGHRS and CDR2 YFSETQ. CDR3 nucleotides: TGCGCCAGCAGCGCTACCCTAGGGGCCATGAACACTGAAGCTTTCTTT. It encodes CASSATLGAMNTEAFF.

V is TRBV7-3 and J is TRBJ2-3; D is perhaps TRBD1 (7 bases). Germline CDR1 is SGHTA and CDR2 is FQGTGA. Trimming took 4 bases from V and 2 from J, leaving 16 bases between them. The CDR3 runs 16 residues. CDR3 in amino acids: CASSSLQGGLTDTQYF. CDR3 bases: TGTGCCAGCAGCTCGCTTCAGGGGGGCCTCACAGATACGCAGTATTTT. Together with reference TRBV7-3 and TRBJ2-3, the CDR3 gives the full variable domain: GAGVSQTPSNKVTEKGKYVELRCDPISGHTALYWYRQSLGQGPEFLIYFQGTGAADDSGLPNDRFFAVRPEGSVSTLKIQRTERGDSAVYLCASSSLQGGLTDTQYFGPGTRLTVL.

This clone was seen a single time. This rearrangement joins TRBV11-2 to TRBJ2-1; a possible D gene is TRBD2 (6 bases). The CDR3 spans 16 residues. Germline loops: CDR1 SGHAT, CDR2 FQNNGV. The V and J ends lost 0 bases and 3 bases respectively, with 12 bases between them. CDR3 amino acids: CASSLDSGLNYNEQFF. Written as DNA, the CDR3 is TGTGCCAGCAGCTTAGATTCGGGACTGAACTACAATGAGCAGTTCTTC.

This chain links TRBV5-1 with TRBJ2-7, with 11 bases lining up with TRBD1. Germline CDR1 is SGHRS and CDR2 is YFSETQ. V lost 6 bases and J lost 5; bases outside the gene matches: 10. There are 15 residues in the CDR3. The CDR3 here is CASKPAGQGVHEQYF. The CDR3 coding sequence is TGCGCCAGCAAGCCGGCGGGACAGGGGGTCCACGAGCAGTACTTC.

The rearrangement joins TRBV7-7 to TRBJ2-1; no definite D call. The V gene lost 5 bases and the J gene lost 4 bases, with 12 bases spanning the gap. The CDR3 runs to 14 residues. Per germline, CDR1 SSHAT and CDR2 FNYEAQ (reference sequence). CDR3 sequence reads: CASSTLGGYNEQFF. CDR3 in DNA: TGTGCCAGCAGCACCCTCGGCGGTTACAATGAGCAGTTCTTC.

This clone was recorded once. CDR3: CASSEGGNDQPQHF. DNA for the CDR3: TGTGCCAGCAGTGAAGGTGGGAATGACCAGCCCCAGCATTTT. The chain is built from TRBV6-1 and TRBJ1-5; no firm D call. There are 14 residues in the CDR3. Germline lookup yields CDR1 MNHNS and CDR2 SASEGT. The ends were cut back, 1 base at V and 7 bases at J, with 11 bases in the middle.

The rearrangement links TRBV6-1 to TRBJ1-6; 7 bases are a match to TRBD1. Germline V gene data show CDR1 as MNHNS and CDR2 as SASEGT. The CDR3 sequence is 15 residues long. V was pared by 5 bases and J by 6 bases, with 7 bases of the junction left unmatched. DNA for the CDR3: TGTGCCAGCAGTCCGAGGGGGCAGATTAATTCACCCCTCCACTTT. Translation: CASSPRGQINSPLHF.

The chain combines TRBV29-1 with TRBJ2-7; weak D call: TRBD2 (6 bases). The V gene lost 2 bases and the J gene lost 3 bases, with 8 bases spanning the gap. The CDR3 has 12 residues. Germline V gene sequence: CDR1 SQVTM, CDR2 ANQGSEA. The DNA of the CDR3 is TGCAGCGTTGAAACGGGGGACTACGAGCAGTACTTC. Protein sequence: CSVETGDYEQYF.

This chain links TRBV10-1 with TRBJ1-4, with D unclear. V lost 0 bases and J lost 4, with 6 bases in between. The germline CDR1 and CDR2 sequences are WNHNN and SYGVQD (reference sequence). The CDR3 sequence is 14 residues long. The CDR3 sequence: CASSESKVNEKLFF. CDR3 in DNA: TGCGCCAGCAGTGAGTCGAAGGTTAATGAAAAACTGTTTTTT.

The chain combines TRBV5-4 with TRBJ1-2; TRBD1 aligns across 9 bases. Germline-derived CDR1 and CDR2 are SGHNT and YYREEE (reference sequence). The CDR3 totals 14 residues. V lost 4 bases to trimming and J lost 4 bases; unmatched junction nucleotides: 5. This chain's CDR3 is CASSRTGASYGYTF. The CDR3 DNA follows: TGTGCCAGCAGCAGGACAGGGGCAAGCTATGGCTACACCTTC.

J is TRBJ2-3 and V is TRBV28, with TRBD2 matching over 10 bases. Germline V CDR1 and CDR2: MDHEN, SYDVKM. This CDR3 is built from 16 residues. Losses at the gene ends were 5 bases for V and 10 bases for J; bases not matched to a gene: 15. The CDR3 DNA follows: TGTGCCAGCAGTCCCACCGTAGCGGGAGGATCCTATGCGCAGTATTTT. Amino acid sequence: CASSPTVAGGSYAQYF.

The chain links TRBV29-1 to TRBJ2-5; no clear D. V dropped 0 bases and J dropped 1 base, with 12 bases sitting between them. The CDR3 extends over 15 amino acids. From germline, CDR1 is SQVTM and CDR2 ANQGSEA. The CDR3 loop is CSVEEGLGRQETQYF. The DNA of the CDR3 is TGCAGCGTTGAAGAAGGGCTGGGCCGCCAAGAGACCCAGTACTTC. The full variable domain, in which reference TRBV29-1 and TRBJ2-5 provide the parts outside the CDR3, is SAVISQKPSRDICQRGTSLTIQCQVDSQVTMMFWYRQQPGQSLTLIATANQGSEATYESGFVIDKFPISRPNLTFSTLTVSNMSPEDSSIYLCSVEEGLGRQETQYFGPGTRLLVL.